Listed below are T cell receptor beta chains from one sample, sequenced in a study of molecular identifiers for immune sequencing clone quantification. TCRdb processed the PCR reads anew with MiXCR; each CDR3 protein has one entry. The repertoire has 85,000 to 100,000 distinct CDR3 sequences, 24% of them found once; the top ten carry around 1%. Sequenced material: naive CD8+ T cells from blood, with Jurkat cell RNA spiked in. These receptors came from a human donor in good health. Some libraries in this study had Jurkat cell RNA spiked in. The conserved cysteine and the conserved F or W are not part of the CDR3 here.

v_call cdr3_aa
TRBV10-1 ASSETAGLATYEQY
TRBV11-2 ASSLGQGYNEQF
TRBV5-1 AGSLEASGGYADTQY
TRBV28 ASSSRGWSTDTQY
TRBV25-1 ASRSLRDSDFEETQY
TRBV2 ASSESGGDTEAF
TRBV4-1 ASSHLQGNQPQH
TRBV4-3 ASSQDGSTGVSGANVLT
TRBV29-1 SVELDRVHTGELF
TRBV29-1 SPWAGALTQH
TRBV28 ASSLSCEQY
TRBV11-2 ASSLIQGAEDTQY
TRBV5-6 ASSSGQGAHEQY
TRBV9 ASSGTGELF
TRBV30 AWREKVGTPGNNEQF
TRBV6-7 ASSYSSHALHTEAF
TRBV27 ASSSQGARNTGELF
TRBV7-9 ASSPTGDYEQY